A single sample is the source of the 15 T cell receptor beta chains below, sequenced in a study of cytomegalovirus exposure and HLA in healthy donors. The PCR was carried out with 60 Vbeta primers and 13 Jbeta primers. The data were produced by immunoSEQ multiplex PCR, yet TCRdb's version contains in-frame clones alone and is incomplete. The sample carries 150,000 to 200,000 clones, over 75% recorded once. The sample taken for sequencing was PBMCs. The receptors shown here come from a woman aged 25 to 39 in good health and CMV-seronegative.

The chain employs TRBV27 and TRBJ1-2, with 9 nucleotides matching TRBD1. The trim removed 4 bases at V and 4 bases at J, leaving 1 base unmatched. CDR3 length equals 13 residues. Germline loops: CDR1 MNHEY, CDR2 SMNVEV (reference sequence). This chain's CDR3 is CASSSQGAYGYTF. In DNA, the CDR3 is TGTGCCAGCAGTTCACAGGGGGCCTATGGCTACACCTTC.

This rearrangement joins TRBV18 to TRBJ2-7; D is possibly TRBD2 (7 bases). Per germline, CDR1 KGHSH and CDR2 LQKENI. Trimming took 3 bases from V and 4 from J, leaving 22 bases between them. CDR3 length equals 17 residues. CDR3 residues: CASSPLPGGFQGYEQYF. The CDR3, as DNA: TGTGCCAGCTCACCTCTGCCCGGGGGGTTTCAGGGGTACGAGCAGTACTTC.

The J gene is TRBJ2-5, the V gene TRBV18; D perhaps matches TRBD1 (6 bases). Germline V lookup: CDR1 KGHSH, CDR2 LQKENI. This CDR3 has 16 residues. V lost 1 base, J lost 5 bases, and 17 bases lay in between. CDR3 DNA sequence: TGTGCCAGCTCACCACAGGGAACAGGGAATGGGGAGACCCAGTACTTC. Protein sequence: CASSPQGTGNGETQYF.

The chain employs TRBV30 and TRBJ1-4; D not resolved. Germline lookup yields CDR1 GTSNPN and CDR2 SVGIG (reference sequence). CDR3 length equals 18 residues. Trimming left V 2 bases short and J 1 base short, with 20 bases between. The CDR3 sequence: CAWSRSAGSWVTNEKLFF. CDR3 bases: TGTGCCTGGAGTCGATCAGCCGGGTCCTGGGTAACTAATGAAAAACTGTTTTTT. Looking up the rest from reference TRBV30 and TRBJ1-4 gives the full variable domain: SQTIHQWPATLVQPVGSPLSLECTVEGTSNPNLYWYRQAAGRGLQLLFYSVGIGQISSEVPQNLSASRPQDRQFILSSKKLLLSDSGFYLCAWSRSAGSWVTNEKLFFGSGTQLSVL.

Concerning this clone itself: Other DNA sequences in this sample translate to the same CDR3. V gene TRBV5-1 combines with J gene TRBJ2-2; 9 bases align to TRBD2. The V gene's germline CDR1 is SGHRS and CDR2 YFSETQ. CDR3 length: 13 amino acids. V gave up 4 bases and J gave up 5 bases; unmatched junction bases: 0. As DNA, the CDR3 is TGCGCCAGCAGCCTAGCGGGGACCGGGGAGCTGTTTTTT. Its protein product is CASSLAGTGELFF. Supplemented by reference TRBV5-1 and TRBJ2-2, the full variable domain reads KAGVTQTPRYLIKTRGQQVTLSCSPISGHRSVSWYQQTPGQGLQFLFEYFSETQRNKGNFPGRFSGRQFSNSRSEMNVSTLELGDSALYLCASSLAGTGELFFGEGSRLTVL.

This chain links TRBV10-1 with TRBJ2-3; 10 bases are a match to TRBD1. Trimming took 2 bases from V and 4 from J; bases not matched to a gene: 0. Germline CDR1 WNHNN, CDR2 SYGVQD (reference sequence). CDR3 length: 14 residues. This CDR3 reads CASSEGQGADTQYF. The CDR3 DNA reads TGCGCCAGCAGTGAGGGACAGGGGGCAGATACGCAGTATTTT.

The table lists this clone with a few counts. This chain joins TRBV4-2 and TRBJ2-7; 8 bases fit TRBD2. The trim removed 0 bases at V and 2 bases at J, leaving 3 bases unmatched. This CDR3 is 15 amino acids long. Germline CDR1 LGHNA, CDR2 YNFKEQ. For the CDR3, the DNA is TGTGCCAGCAGCCAAGAACTAGCGGAGACCTACGAGCAGTACTTC. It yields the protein CASSQELAETYEQYF.

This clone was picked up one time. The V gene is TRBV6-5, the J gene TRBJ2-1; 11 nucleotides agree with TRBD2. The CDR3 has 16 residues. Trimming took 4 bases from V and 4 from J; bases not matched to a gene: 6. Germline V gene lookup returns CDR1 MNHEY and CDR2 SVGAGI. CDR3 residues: CASSSLAGGLYNEQFF. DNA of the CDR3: TGTGCCAGCAGTTCTCTAGCGGGGGGTCTATACAATGAGCAGTTCTTC.

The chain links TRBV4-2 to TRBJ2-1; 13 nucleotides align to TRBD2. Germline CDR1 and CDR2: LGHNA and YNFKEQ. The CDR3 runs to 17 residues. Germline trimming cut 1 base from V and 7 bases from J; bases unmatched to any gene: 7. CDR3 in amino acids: CASSQGSWTSGGNEQFF. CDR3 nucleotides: TGTGCCAGCAGCCAAGGGTCATGGACTAGCGGGGGAAATGAGCAGTTCTTC.

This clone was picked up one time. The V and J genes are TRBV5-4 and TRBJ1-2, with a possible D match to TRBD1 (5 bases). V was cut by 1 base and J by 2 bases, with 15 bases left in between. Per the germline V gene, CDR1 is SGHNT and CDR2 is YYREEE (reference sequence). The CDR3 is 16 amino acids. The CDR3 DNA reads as TGTGCCAGCAGCTTGTTCCGCCAGGGTTACAACTATGGCTACACCTTC. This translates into CASSLFRQGYNYGYTF.

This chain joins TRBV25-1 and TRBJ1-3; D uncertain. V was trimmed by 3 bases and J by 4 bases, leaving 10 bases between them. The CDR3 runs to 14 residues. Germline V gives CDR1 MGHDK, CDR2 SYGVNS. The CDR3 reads CASSEEKSGNTIYF. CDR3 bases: TGTGCCAGCAGTGAGGAGAAGTCCGGAAACACCATATATTTT.

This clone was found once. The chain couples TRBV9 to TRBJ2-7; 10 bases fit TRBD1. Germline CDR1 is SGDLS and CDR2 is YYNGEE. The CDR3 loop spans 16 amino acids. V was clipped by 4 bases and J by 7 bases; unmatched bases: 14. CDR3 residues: CASSSLDRDRGGEQYF. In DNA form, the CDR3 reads TGTGCCAGCAGCTCCCTAGACCGGGACAGGGGAGGAGAGCAGTACTTC.

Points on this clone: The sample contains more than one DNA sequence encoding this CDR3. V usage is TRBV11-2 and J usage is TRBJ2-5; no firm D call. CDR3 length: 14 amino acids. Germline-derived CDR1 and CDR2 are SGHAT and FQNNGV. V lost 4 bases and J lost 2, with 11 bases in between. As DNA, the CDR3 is TGTGCCAGCAGCTCCCGAGGAGTACAAGAGACCCAGTACTTC. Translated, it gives CASSSRGVQETQYF.

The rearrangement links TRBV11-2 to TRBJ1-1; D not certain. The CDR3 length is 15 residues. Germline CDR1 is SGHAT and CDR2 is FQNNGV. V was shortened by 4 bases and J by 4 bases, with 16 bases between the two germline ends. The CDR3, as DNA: TGTGCCAGCAGCTCTGGGTGGTCGGGAAGCACTGAAGCTTTCTTT. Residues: CASSSGWSGSTEAFF.

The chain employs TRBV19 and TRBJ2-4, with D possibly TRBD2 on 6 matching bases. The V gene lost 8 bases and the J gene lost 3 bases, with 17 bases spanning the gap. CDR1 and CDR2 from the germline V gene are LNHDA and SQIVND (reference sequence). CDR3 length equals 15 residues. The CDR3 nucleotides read TGTGCCAGTCGCTTTGCGGGGCTCGGCAAAAACATTCAGTACTTC. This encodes CASRFAGLGKNIQYF.